Described below is a single T cell receptor (beta chain) sequence and its context. The antigen is unknown. This specimen comes from a study of blood T cells in healthy people across ages. Study outcomes and limitations: Getting older went along with TCR beta diversity per million T cells dropping roughly linearly.

The second PCR ran roughly 7 to 12 cycles with a sample-barcoded 5' primer and J-beta primers. TCRdb fed the 5' RACE reads into MiXCR, producing one record per CDR3 protein. This table has about 1.6 million distinct CDR3 sequences, about 31% appearing once. In germline, CDR1 is MNHEY, CDR2 SVGAGI. The J segment lost 4 bases and the V segment lost 0 bases, leaving 10 bases of the junction unmatched. This CDR3 comprises 17 residues. The people who gave samples were healthy Caucasians from Russia, aged roughly 6 to 100. Extractions gave at least 5 micrograms of total RNA per sample. The V and J genes are TRBV6-5 and TRBJ2-7; 9 bases line up with TRBD2. Sequencing was carried out using blood. The sequence was obtained from a woman in her 30s in good health. The CDR3 protein is CASSYSYQAGGLYEQYF. CDR3 in DNA: TGTGCCAGCAGTTACTCGTATCAAGCGGGAGGTCTGTACGAGCAGTACTTC.